A few counts support the clone carrying this T cell receptor beta chain. Its antigen remains unidentified. Profiling relied on immunoSEQ multiplex PCR, and the TCRdb table lists in-frame clones only, not all of them. The table records 100,000 to 150,000 clones, around 90% of them present only once. This record belongs to a study of T cell responses to AZD1222 COVID-19 vaccine. Study-wide results and limits: The donor group comprised mostly white British people and more females; the analysis possibly underestimated clonal diversity.

V shed 2 bases and J shed 3 bases, with 4 bases lying between them. The CDR3 has 12 amino acids. The chain links TRBV12-3 or TRBV12-4 to TRBJ2-5; D gene uncertain. The clonotype comes from an adult in good health. Sequencing used peripheral blood, obtained on day 0 of AZD1222 vaccination. The CDR3 sequence: CASSLTKETQYF. The CDR3 coding sequence is TGTGCCAGCAGTTTAACGAAAGAGACCCAGTACTTC.